The clone carrying this T cell receptor (beta chain) appeared many times. As yet, its antigen is unknown. The CDR3 is 15 amino acids. Germline V lookup: CDR1 LGHNA, CDR2 YNFKEQ. The ends were cut back, 3 bases at V and 0 bases at J, with 11 bases in the middle. These data originate in a study of T cells in Graves' hyperthyroidism and ophthalmopathy. Broader study findings: Blood samples included most of the expanded thyroid clonotypes exceeding 0.001.

Amplified TCR beta CDR3 regions came from RNA transcripts. The TCR CDR3 first-round RT-PCR relied on the HTBI primer set. Via MiXCR, TCRdb re-called the multiplex PCR reads, giving one row per CDR3 protein. Of 480,000 or so distinct CDR3 sequences in the sample, around 43% were seen once. The chain links TRBV4-2 to TRBJ1-1; D is perhaps TRBD1 (5 bases). The receptor was derived from an adult woman with Graves' disease, either hyperthyroidism or ophthalmopathy (not recorded which). Sample: peripheral blood or thyroid tissue (not recorded which). CDR3 bases: TGTGCCAGCAGCCAGCCGACAGAGATGAACACTGAAGCTTTCTTT. Its protein product is CASSQPTEMNTEAFF.